Presented here are 13 T cell receptor beta chains from one specimen sequenced in a study of blood T cell repertoires in COVID-19. Profiled with immunoSEQ multiplex PCR; TCRdb holds only in-frame clones, not every one. The sample holds more than 400,000 clones; 75% to 90% are singletons and the top ten take approximately 3.4%. The sequencing sample was made of peripheral blood. The receptors come from a human donor in a cohort sampled during active COVID-19.

V gene TRBV29-1 combines with J gene TRBJ2-1, with D unclear. The CDR3 has 15 amino acids. Germline CDR1 and CDR2: SQVTM and ANQGSEA. With 3 bases removed from V and 0 bases from J, the gap between germline ends came to 12 bases. The CDR3 nucleotides are TGCAGCGTTGATGGTACTTCAAGCTCCTACAATGAGCAGTTCTTC. Its translation: CSVDGTSSSYNEQFF.

The CDR3 reads CASSQEAGASGSRYEQYF. CDR3 coding DNA: TGCGCCAGCAGCCAAGAGGCCGGGGCTAGCGGGAGTAGGTACGAGCAGTACTTC. The J gene is TRBJ2-7, the V gene TRBV4-3; TRBD2 aligns across 10 bases. Trimming at V came to 0 bases and at J to 4 bases, leaving 12 bases not matched to a gene. Germline CDR1 and CDR2: LGHNA and YSLEER. This CDR3 region has 18 residues.

V gene TRBV29-1 combines with J gene TRBJ2-5; 7 bases agree with TRBD2. This CDR3 has 13 residues. The ends lost 6 bases at V and 4 bases at J; junction bases unmatched: 8. Germline values: CDR1 SQVTM, CDR2 ANQGSEA. CDR3 sequence reads: CSVRTSSGETQYF. The DNA of the CDR3 is TGCAGCGTGCGGACTAGTTCGGGAGAGACCCAGTACTTC.

V gene TRBV19 combines with J gene TRBJ2-5; D possibly corresponds to TRBD2 (6 bases). The CDR3 extends over 15 amino acids. Germline V gene lookup returns CDR1 LNHDA and CDR2 SQIVND (reference sequence). V was clipped by 4 bases and J by 5 bases, with 17 bases between them. DNA for the CDR3: TGTGCCAGTAGTAGCAGAGTTTCTGGAGGGGAGACCCAGTACTTC. It codes for CASSSRVSGGETQYF. The whole variable domain, remainder taken from reference TRBV19 and TRBJ2-5, is DGGITQSPKYLFRKEGQNVTLSCEQNLNHDAMYWYRQDPGQGLRLIYYSQIVNDFQKGDIAEGYSVSREKKESFPLTVTSAQKNPTAFYLCASSSRVSGGETQYFGPGTRLLVL.

The chain is built from TRBV19 and TRBJ2-7; 7 bases align to TRBD2. This CDR3 has 18 residues. CDR1 LNHDA and CDR2 SQIVND come from the germline V gene (reference sequence). With V trimmed by 2 bases and J by 2 bases, 15 bases remained unmatched. Here the CDR3 DNA reads TGTGCCAGTAGTATATTTCCGGGAGGCCAAGCTACGGCCTACGAGCAGTACTTC. Amino acids: CASSIFPGGQATAYEQYF.

The chain joins TRBV18 to TRBJ2-7, with TRBD1 matching 7 bases. This CDR3 spans 16 amino acids. Germline V gives CDR1 KGHSH, CDR2 LQKENI. V lost 6 bases to trimming and J lost 3 bases; unmatched junction nucleotides: 14. Written as DNA, the CDR3 is TGTGCCAGCTCCCCATACCGGGACAGCCTTTACTACGAGCAGTACTTC. It specifies CASSPYRDSLYYEQYF.

This sequence joins TRBV7-2 and TRBJ2-1; possibly TRBD2 for D (6 bases). CDR1 and CDR2 (germline): SGHTA, FQGNSA. The CDR3 is 16 residues long. V lost 5 bases and J lost 4, with 18 bases in between. CDR3 DNA sequence: TGTGCCAGCAGCCTCAAGATTGGTAGCGGATACAATGAGCAGTTCTTC. This translates into CASSLKIGSGYNEQFF.

This clone has a single count. V and J are TRBV2 and TRBJ1-2; the D is unclear. V dropped 9 bases and J dropped 7 bases, with 24 bases sitting between them. The CDR3 has 15 residues. Looked up from germline, CDR1 is SNHLY and CDR2 is FYNNEI. CDR3 DNA: TGTGCCAGTCAAGTCTGGGGAGGGAACCTAAGTGGCTACACCTTC. Translating gives CASQVWGGNLSGYTF.

The chain's CDR3 is CAWSGQAIYGYTF. The CDR3 bases are TGTGCCTGGAGTGGACAGGCGATCTATGGCTACACCTTC. The J gene is TRBJ1-2, the V gene TRBV30; D may be TRBD1 (6 bases). V lost 1 base and J lost 4, with 10 bases in between. The CDR3 spans 13 residues. Germline CDR1 reads GTSNPN; CDR2 reads SVGIG (reference sequence).

The J gene is TRBJ1-1, the V gene TRBV15; no clear D gene. V was clipped by 1 base and J by 0 bases, with 9 bases between them. The CDR3 totals 15 residues. Germline V CDR1 and CDR2: LNHNV, YYDKDF (reference sequence). The CDR3 nucleotides read TGTGCCACCAGCAGAGCCCAAGCTCTGAACACTGAAGCTTTCTTT. It specifies CATSRAQALNTEAFF.

The chain carries TRBV19 and TRBJ2-3; a possible D gene is TRBD2 (6 bases). The CDR3 runs 16 residues. Trimming shortened V by 4 bases and J by 3 bases, and 17 bases separated the two germline ends. CDR1 is LNHDA, CDR2 SQIVND, per germline (reference sequence). The CDR3 spells CASSTTSFRRTDTQYF. Here the CDR3 DNA reads TGTGCCAGTAGTACTACTAGCTTCAGGCGGACAGATACGCAGTATTTT.

The chain couples TRBV29-1 to TRBJ2-7, with 8 bases aligning to TRBD1. There are 13 residues in the CDR3. Per germline, CDR1 SQVTM and CDR2 ANQGSEA. V lost 5 bases to trimming and J lost 3 bases; unmatched junction nucleotides: 6. The CDR3 here is CSVSAGGFYEQYF. The CDR3 region has the DNA TGCAGCGTTTCGGCAGGGGGCTTCTACGAGCAGTACTTC.

The rearrangement joins TRBV5-4 to TRBJ2-2, with 8 bases matching TRBD1. Germline CDR1 is SGHNT and CDR2 is YYREEE (reference sequence). The CDR3 is 14 residues long. The V and J ends lost 5 bases and 6 bases, in that order; junction bases with no gene match: 6. The CDR3 DNA reads TGTGCCAGCAGAAGGCAGGGGGCGTCCGGGGAGCTGTTTTTT. Protein sequence: CASRRQGASGELFF.